Sequencing of this T cell receptor beta chain was carried out in a study of T cells in Graves' hyperthyroidism and ophthalmopathy. At the level of the study: Peripheral blood was drawn at first diagnosis, prior to all treatment.

Out of around 10 ml of fresh peripheral blood came the PBMCs. The source material, RNA transcripts, was used to amplify TCR beta CDR3 regions. In the first-round RT-PCR of the TCR CDR3, the HTBI primer set was used. From the multiplex PCR reads, TCRdb called clonotypes with MiXCR, one entry per CDR3 protein. The sample lists more than 500,000 distinct CDR3 sequences, 16% seen once, with 3.8% in the top ten. This TCR came from a woman in her twenties or thirties with Graves' hyperthyroidism. The sequenced sample was blood.

CDR3 loop: CASNPVGIEYNEQFF. In DNA form, the CDR3 reads TGTGCCAGCAACCCGGTGGGAATAGAATACAATGAGCAGTTCTTC. The chain couples TRBV6-1 to TRBJ2-1, with D unresolved. CDR1 and CDR2 from the germline V gene are MNHNS and SASEGT. Trimming took off 7 bases at V and 4 bases at J, with 17 bases between the two ends. There are 15 residues in the CDR3.